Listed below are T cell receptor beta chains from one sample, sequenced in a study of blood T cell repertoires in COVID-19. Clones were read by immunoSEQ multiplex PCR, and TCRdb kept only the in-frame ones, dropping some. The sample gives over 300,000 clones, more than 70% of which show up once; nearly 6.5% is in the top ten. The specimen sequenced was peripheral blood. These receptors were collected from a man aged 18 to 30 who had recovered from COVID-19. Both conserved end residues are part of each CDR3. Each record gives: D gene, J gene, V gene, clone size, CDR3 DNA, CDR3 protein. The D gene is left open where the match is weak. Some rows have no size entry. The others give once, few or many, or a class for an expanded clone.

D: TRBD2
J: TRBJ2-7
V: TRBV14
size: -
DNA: TGTGCCAGCAGCCAAGGGTCCTGGGGTCTAGCGGGCGTTAACTACGAGCAGTACTTC
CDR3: CASSQGSWGLAGVNYEQYF

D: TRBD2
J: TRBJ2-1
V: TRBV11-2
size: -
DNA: TGTGCCAGCAGCTTAGAAGCTAGCGGGACCCATCACAATGAGCAGTTCTTC
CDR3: CASSLEASGTHHNEQFF

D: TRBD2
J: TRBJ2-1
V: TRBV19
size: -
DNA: TGTGCCAGTATGCCTAGCGGGGGGACTCCTGAGCAGTTCTTC
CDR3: CASMPSGGTPEQFF

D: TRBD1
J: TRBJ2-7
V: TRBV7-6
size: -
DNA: TGTGCCAGCAGCTTATTACAGGGGGTCGAGCAGTACTTC
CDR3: CASSLLQGVEQYF

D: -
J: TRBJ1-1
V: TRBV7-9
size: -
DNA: TGTGCCAGCAGGAGTTATCTACGGGGGTGGACTGAAGCTTTCTTT
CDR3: CASRSYLRGWTEAFF

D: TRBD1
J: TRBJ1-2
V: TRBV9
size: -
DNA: TGTGCCAGCAGCGCAGGGGGTGGCTACACCTTC
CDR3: CASSAGGGYTF

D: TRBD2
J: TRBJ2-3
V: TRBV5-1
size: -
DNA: TGCGCCAGCAGCATCAGTAGCGGGACTAGCACAGATACGCAGTATTTT
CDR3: CASSISSGTSTDTQYF

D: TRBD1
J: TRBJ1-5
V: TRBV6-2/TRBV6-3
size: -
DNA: TGTGCCAGCAGTAACCGGGACAGGGGGCCTCAGCCCCAGCATTTT
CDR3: CASSNRDRGPQPQHF

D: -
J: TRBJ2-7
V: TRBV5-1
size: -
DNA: TGCGCCAGCAGCTTGGGCAACGGCTACGAGCAGTACTTC
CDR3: CASSLGNGYEQYF

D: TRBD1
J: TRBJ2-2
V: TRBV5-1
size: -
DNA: TGCGCCAGCAGCTTGAGGCAGGGGGCCGGGGAGCTGTTTTTT
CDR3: CASSLRQGAGELFF

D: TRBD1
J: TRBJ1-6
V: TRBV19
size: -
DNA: TGTGCCAGTACCGACGGGACAGGGATCAATTCACCCCTCCACTTT
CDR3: CASTDGTGINSPLHF

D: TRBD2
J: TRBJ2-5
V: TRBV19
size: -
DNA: TGTGCCAGTACGACTAGCGGGAAGGAGACCCAGTACTTC
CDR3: CASTTSGKETQYF

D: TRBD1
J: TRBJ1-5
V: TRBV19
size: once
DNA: TGTGCCAGTAGTATAATGGACAGGTCCAATCAGCCCCAGCATTTT
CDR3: CASSIMDRSNQPQHF

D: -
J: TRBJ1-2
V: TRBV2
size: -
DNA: TGTGCCAGCAGTGAATCGGGAGGGCGGGATGGCTACACCTTC
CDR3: CASSESGGRDGYTF

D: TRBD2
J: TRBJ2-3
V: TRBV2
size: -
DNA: TGTGCCAGCAGCGCGGGAGGGCGCCCAGATACGCAGTATTTT
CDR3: CASSAGGRPDTQYF

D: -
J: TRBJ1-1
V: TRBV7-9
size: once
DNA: TGTGCCAGCAGCTTCGACAGGTCGAACACTGAAGCTTTCTTT
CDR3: CASSFDRSNTEAFF

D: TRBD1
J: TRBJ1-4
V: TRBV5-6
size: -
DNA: TGTGCCAGCAGCGTGATGAGACAGGGATGGAATGAAAAACTGTTTTTT
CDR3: CASSVMRQGWNEKLFF

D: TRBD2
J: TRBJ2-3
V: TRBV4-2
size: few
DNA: TGTGCCAGCAGCCAAGTAGCTAGCGGTCGCACAGATACGCAGTATTTT
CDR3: CASSQVASGRTDTQYF

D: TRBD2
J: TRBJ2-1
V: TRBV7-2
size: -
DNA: TGTGCCAGCAGCTTAGACTTGCGGGGGGACAATGAGCAGTTCTTC
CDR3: CASSLDLRGDNEQFF

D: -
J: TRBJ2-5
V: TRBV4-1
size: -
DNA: TGCGCCAGCAGTCGTACAGGGCCCCGTGAGACCCAGTACTTC
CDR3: CASSRTGPRETQYF

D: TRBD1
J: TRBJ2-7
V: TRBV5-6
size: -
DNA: TGTGCCAGCAGCTTTCATCCGAGACAGGGGCTTGACGAGCAGTACTTC
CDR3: CASSFHPRQGLDEQYF

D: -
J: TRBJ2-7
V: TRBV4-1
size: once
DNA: TGCGCCAGCAGCCAAGATCAGGGGTACGAGCAGTACTTC
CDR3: CASSQDQGYEQYF

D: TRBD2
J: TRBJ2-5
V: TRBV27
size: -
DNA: TGTGCCAGCAGTTTGCGGGAGAGGGAGACCCAGTACTTC
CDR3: CASSLRERETQYF

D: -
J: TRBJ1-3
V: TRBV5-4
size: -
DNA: TGTGCCAGCAGCCCCGAGGGGGGGACAGGAAACACCATATATTTT
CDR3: CASSPEGGTGNTIYF

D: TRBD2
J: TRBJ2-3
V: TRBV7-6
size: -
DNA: TGTGCCAGCAGCCACAACCCCTTCCGGGGGAGGGATACAGATACGCAGTATTTT
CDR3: CASSHNPFRGRDTDTQYF

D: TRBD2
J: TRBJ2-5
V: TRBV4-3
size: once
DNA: TGCGCCAGCAGCCACCTTCTAGCGGGGCCACAAGAGACCCAGTACTTC
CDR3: CASSHLLAGPQETQYF

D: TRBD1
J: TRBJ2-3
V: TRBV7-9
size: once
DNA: TGTGCCAGCAGCTTAGGGGGGACAGTGCGCACAGATACGCAGTATTTT
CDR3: CASSLGGTVRTDTQYF

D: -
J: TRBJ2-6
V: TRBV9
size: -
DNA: TGTGCCAGCAGCGTAGCTGGAGACTCTGGGGCCAACGTCCTGACTTTC
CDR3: CASSVAGDSGANVLTF

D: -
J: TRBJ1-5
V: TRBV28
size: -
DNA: TGTGCCAGCAGTTTAAAGCGACAGCCCCAGCATTTT
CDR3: CASSLKRQPQHF

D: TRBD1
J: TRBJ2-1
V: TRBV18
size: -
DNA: TGTGCCAGCTCACCACCGACAGGGTTAACCTACAATGAGCAGTTCTTC
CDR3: CASSPPTGLTYNEQFF

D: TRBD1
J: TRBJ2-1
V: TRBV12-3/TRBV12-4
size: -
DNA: TGTGCCAGCAGCTACAGGGGGGAGCAGTTCTTC
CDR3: CASSYRGEQFF

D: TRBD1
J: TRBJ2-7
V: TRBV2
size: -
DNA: TGTGCCAGCGGGGGGACAGGGACCTACGAGCAGTACTTC
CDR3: CASGGTGTYEQYF

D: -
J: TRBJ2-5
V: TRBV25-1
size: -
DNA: TGTGCCAGTCCAGTTTCTGAGACCCAGTACTTC
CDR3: CASPVSETQYF

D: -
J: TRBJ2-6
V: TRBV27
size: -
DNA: TGTGCCAGCAGCGGACTCTCTGGGGCCAACGTCCTGACTTTC
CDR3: CASSGLSGANVLTF

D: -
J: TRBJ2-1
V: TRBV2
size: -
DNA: TGTGCCAGCAGTGAGGCACCCCTGGGAGGAGGAGAGCAGTTCTTC
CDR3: CASSEAPLGGGEQFF